The 7 T cell receptor beta chains below come from one sample, sequenced in a study of cytomegalovirus exposure and HLA in healthy donors (dated by TCRdb to between 2016 and 2019). Receptor libraries were prepared by the immunoSEQ multiplex PCR assay. A mixture of 60 forward primers for TCR Vbeta segments and 13 reverse primers for TCR Jbeta segments was used in the multiplex PCR. TCRdb took over this immuneACCESS table, retaining in-frame rearrangements with V and J assigned. Such tables are incomplete; in checked studies, under half of the missing clones stem from an unresolved V gene, and the remainder is unexplained. The table for this sample lists 140,000 to 150,000 clones. Together, the top ten hold 1.5% to 2% of the sample. Sequenced material: PBMCs. The receptors derive from a woman between 50 and 59 years old in good health and CMV-seronegative.

This rearrangement joins TRBV7-2 to TRBJ2-7; no firm D call. Germline values: CDR1 SGHTA, CDR2 FQGNSA. Trimming stripped 3 bases from V and 3 bases from J, with 6 bases between. CDR3 size: 12 residues. CDR3 loop: CASSFRSYEQYF. CDR3 DNA: TGTGCCAGCAGCTTCCGGAGCTACGAGCAGTACTTC.

V is TRBV28 and J is TRBJ2-5; the match to TRBD1 covers 7 bases. V was pared by 4 bases and J by 4 bases, with 0 bases of the junction left unmatched. Germline CDR1 and CDR2: MDHEN and SYDVKM. The CDR3 contains 12 residues. CDR3 sequence: CASSSGGETQYF. The CDR3 DNA follows: TGTGCCAGCAGTTCAGGGGGAGAGACCCAGTACTTC.

The chain carries TRBV28 and TRBJ2-7; D is uncertain. Germline V CDR1 and CDR2: MDHEN, SYDVKM. V was clipped by 5 bases and J by 1 base, with 18 bases between them. There are 16 residues in the CDR3. In DNA form, the CDR3 reads TGTGCCAGCAGTACTTACAGTTACCCCCAATCCTACGAGCAGTACTTC. Its translation: CASSTYSYPQSYEQYF.

The V call is TRBV12-5, the J call TRBJ1-3, with D possibly being TRBD1 (6 bases). This CDR3 region has 13 residues. CDR1 and CDR2 from the germline V gene are LGHNT and FRNRAP. V gave up 6 bases and J gave up 4 bases, with 10 bases separating them. As DNA, the CDR3 is TGTGCTAGTGGACGGACAGACGGAAACACCATATATTTT. Its translation: CASGRTDGNTIYF.

The chain joins TRBV5-6 to TRBJ2-2; 8 nucleotides line up with TRBD1. The junction had 12 bases not matched to a gene; V was cut back by 3 bases and J by 5 bases. Germline V CDR1 and CDR2: SGHDT, YYEEEE. This CDR3 contains 17 residues. DNA for the CDR3: TGTGCCAGCAGCTACTCGCCAGGGGGCGAGGGTACCGGGGAGCTGTTTTTT. The encoded protein is CASSYSPGGEGTGELFF.

V is TRBV5-8 and J is TRBJ1-5; a weak D match, TRBD1 (6 bases). Per germline, CDR1 SGHTS and CDR2 YDEGEE. The CDR3 is made up of 15 amino acids. Trimming pared 4 bases from V and 0 bases from J, leaving 11 bases between. CDR3: CASSKDRNSNQPQHF. The CDR3 DNA is TGTGCCAGCAGCAAGGACAGAAATAGCAATCAGCCCCAGCATTTT.

The V call is TRBV30, the J call TRBJ1-5, with a possible D match to TRBD1 (6 bases). Looked up from germline, CDR1 is GTSNPN and CDR2 is SVGIG (reference sequence). This CDR3 is built from 15 residues. V gave up 2 bases and J gave up 5 bases, with 16 bases separating them. The CDR3 protein is CAWSQMTGWDQPQHF. The DNA for the CDR3 is TGTGCCTGGAGTCAAATGACAGGCTGGGATCAGCCCCAGCATTTT.